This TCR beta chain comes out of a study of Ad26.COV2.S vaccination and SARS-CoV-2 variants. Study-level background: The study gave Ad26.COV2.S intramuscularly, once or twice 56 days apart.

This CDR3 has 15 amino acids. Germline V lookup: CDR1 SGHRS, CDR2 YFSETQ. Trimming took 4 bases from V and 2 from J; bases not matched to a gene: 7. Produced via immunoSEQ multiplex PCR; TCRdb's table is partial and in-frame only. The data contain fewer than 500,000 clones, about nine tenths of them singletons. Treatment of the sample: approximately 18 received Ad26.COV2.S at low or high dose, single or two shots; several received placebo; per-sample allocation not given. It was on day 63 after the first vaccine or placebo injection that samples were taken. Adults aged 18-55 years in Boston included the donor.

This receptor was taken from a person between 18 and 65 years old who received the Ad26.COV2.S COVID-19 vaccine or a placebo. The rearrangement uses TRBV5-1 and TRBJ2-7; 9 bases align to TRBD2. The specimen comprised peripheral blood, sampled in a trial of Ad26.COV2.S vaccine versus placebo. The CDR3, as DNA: TGCGCCAGCAGCCAGGGTAGCGGGAGAACCTACGAGCAGTACTTC. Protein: CASSQGSGRTYEQYF.